Shown below are 9 T cell receptor beta chains from a single sample sequenced in a study of long-term antiretroviral therapy in people with HIV. A v3.0 immunoSEQ assay was performed at survey level. Profiling relied on immunoSEQ multiplex PCR, and the TCRdb table lists in-frame clones only, not all of them. The data contain about 29,000 clones, 95% of them singletons. The specimen comprised unsorted PBMCs, sampled 5.3 years after starting antiretroviral therapy. The receptors here all came from a man aged 25-40 years with HIV.

The V call is TRBV13, the J call TRBJ2-1; 15 positions agree with TRBD2. The CDR3 is 18 amino acids. Germline V gene sequence: CDR1 PRHDT, CDR2 FYEKMQ (reference sequence). V was clipped by 5 bases and J by 4 bases; unmatched bases: 9. Here the CDR3 reads CASSRPGTSGGLYNEQFF. The CDR3 DNA is TGTGCCAGCAGCCGCCCCGGGACTAGCGGGGGGCTATACAATGAGCAGTTCTTC. Full variable domain (outside the CDR3, taken from reference TRBV13 and TRBJ2-1): AAGVIQSPRHLIKEKRETATLKCYPIPRHDTVYWYQQGPGQDPQFLISFYEKMQSDKGSIPDRFSAQQFSDYHSELNMSSLELGDSALYFCASSRPGTSGGLYNEQFFGPGTRLTVL.

This chain uses TRBV7-9 with TRBJ2-3; TRBD1 aligns across 7 bases. V gave up 3 bases and J gave up 2 bases; unmatched junction bases: 5. Germline-derived CDR1 and CDR2 are SEHNR and FQNEAQ (reference sequence). The CDR3 loop spans 15 amino acids. For the CDR3, the DNA is TGTGCCAGCAGCTTGGACAGGACAACCACAGATACGCAGTATTTT. It encodes CASSLDRTTTDTQYF.

In its sample, this clone was seen once. CDR3 sequence: CASSQVFLGLGGGLTGELFF. Written as DNA, the CDR3 is TGTGCCAGCAGCCAAGTCTTTCTGGGTTTGGGGGGGGGTCTCACCGGGGAGCTGTTTTTT. This chain links TRBV4-2 with TRBJ2-2; the match to TRBD2 covers 7 bases. V was clipped by 1 base and J by 4 bases; unmatched bases: 18. CDR3 length: 20 residues. CDR1 is LGHNA and CDR2 is YNFKEQ in the germline V gene.

The rearrangement links TRBV9 to TRBJ2-7, with D possibly being TRBD2 (6 bases). Germline V lookup: CDR1 SGDLS, CDR2 YYNGEE. The CDR3 runs 12 residues. V lost 3 bases and J lost 7, with 11 bases in between. The CDR3 region is CASSGPGGEQYF. The CDR3 DNA reads as TGTGCCAGCAGCGGCCCAGGAGGGGAGCAGTACTTC.

The V gene is TRBV5-4, the J gene TRBJ2-1; 9 bases agree with TRBD2. V lost 7 bases and J lost 0; bases outside the gene matches: 11. The CDR3 is 17 residues long. The germline gives CDR1 SGHNT, CDR2 YYREEE (reference sequence). CDR3 nucleotides: TGTGCCAGCGAGCGGGGGGAGTTACAAAGCTCCTACAATGAGCAGTTCTTC. Encoded protein: CASERGELQSSYNEQFF.

In its sample, this clone was seen once. The chain uses TRBV2 and TRBJ2-1, with TRBD2 as a possible D gene (7 bases). V was trimmed by 2 bases and J by 4 bases, leaving 9 bases between them. The CDR3 sequence is 14 residues long. Germline CDR1 is SNHLY and CDR2 is FYNNEI. The CDR3 here is CASSERGAYNEQFF. For the CDR3, the DNA is TGTGCCAGCAGTGAACGGGGGGCTTACAATGAGCAGTTCTTC.

The chain joins TRBV9 to TRBJ2-3; D is undetermined. The CDR3 extends over 11 amino acids. V lost 3 bases and J 3 bases, leaving 2 bases between the germline ends. The germline V gene encodes CDR1 SGDLS and CDR2 YYNGEE. DNA of the CDR3: TGTGCCAGCAGCGCTACAGATACGCAGTATTTT. Translated: CASSATDTQYF.

The J gene is TRBJ2-7, the V gene TRBV13; D not certain. From germline, CDR1 is PRHDT and CDR2 FYEKMQ (reference sequence). The V and J ends lost 0 bases and 0 bases respectively, with 9 bases between them. The CDR3 runs 15 residues. CDR3 coding DNA: TGTGCCAGCAGCTTAGGGGGCTCGAGCTCCTACGAGCAGTACTTC. As protein: CASSLGGSSSYEQYF.

The rearrangement links TRBV4-1 to TRBJ1-1; possibly TRBD1 for D (5 bases). Germline V gene lookup returns CDR1 MGHRA and CDR2 YSYEKL. Trimming removed 2 bases at V and 11 bases at J, with 18 bases between. The CDR3 is made up of 14 amino acids. The CDR3 here is CASSQSPRGRAAFF. The CDR3 DNA follows: TGCGCCAGCAGCCAAAGTCCCCGGGGCAGGGCTGCTTTCTTT.